Described below is a single TCR beta chain sequence and its context. The data belong to a study of blood T cell repertoires in COVID-19. About the study: COVID-19 samples from acute and convalescent phases originated in the United States, Italy and Spain. T cells, B-cell-depleted T cells, or PBMCs provided the cDNA or gDNA that served as material.

Authors' analysis steps: Using reference gene primer amplification, nucleated cell counts were estimated. Assay used: immunoSEQ multiplex PCR; TCRdb lists only in-frame clones, some missing. The V and J calls and the clone size are those of that table, but D and trimming were determined from the DNA. The table has fewer than 15,000 clones, roughly 90% seen once. Germline assignment: CDR1 MGHDK and CDR2 SYGVNS. The CDR3 is made up of 16 amino acids. V lost 1 base to trimming and J lost 8 bases; unmatched junction nucleotides: 9. This receptor was obtained from a human donor in a cohort sampled during active COVID-19. This chain uses TRBV25-1 with TRBJ2-1; 9 positions match TRBD2. Material for sequencing was peripheral blood. As DNA, the CDR3 is TGTGCCAGCAGTGAATCGGCGGGGGGGCCCCCGGATGAGCAGTTCTTC. Translation gives CASSESAGGPPDEQFF.